This entry describes one T cell receptor (beta chain). This sample is part of a study of blood T cell repertoires in COVID-19. About the study: Donors in the United States, Italy and Spain gave samples during acute or convalescent COVID-19. T cells, B-cell-depleted T cells, or PBMCs provided the cDNA or gDNA that served as material.

In the original processing: Amplified reference gene primers provided the basis for estimating nucleated cell counts. The data were produced by immunoSEQ multiplex PCR, yet TCRdb's version contains in-frame clones alone and is incomplete. The V and J calls and clone size come from that table; D and trimming were worked out from the DNA. Of tens of thousands of clones in the sample, 70% to 85% were seen once. CDR1 and CDR2 from the germline V gene are SGHRS and YFSETQ. V was shortened by 0 bases and J by 2 bases, with 16 bases between the two germline ends. The CDR3 length is 17 residues. This chain connects TRBV5-1 to TRBJ2-3; possibly TRBD2 for D (7 bases). The specimen sequenced was peripheral blood. This TCR was recovered from a man aged 50 to 60 with active or convalescent COVID-19. For the CDR3, the DNA is TGCGCCAGCAGCTTGGGTGTAGTGGGGGGGCCCACAGATACGCAGTATTTT. Residues: CASSLGVVGGPTDTQYF.